The clone carrying this T cell receptor beta chain was seen at least ten times. Its antigen is unknown. This sample stems from a study of early T cells in non-severe SARS-CoV-2 infection. Study information: Bulk RNA from unsorted whole blood was sequenced; chains were unpaired. Study-level results: The VDJdb matching leaned toward anti-spike CD8 responses and overlooked private and CD4 specificities.

The CDR3 runs 14 residues. Germline trimming cut 7 bases from V and 7 bases from J; bases unmatched to any gene: 6. Individual cDNA molecules each received unique molecular identifiers attached to them. MiXCR was run by TCRdb on the 5' RACE reads, yielding one entry per CDR3 protein. The top ten hold roughly 6.9% of the sample, which has about 48,000 distinct CDR3 sequences, about 6% seen once. The TCR sequence derives from an adult who was a healthcare worker with PCR-confirmed SARS-CoV-2 infection or an uninfected control (not recorded which). The source was whole blood, collected at baseline. This chain connects TRBV12-3 or TRBV12-4 to TRBJ1-6; 8 nucleotides line up with TRBD1. The CDR3 here is CASNTGTGNSPLHF. The CDR3 coding sequence is TGTGCCAGCAACACCGGGACAGGCAATTCACCCCTCCACTTT.